This T cell receptor (beta chain) stems from a study of blood T cell repertoires in COVID-19. Unmatched junction bases numbered 6, after V lost 7 bases and J lost 4 bases. CDR1 and CDR2 (germline): GTSNPN, SVGIG (reference sequence). The CDR3 has 13 amino acids. Per the original data handling: Counts of nucleated cells, estimated from reference gene primer amplification, were obtained. Assay used: immunoSEQ multiplex PCR; TCRdb lists only in-frame clones, some missing. V and J calls plus clone size are reproduced from that table; the DNA served to infer D and trimming. The table has fewer than 250,000 clones, just over 85% seen once. Followed over time, Seattle patients had been enrolled while infection was active.

The chain uses TRBV30 and TRBJ2-2; 7 nucleotides agree with TRBD1. Sequencing input: peripheral blood. This TCR was sampled from a man in his forties or fifties with COVID-19, enrolled during active disease. The CDR3 nucleotides are TGTGCCTTTTATAGACAGGGCACCGGGGAGCTGTTTTTT. It is translated as CAFYRQGTGELFF.